This T cell receptor beta chain was found in a study of PD-1 blockade in classical Hodgkin lymphoma. Study-level results: Only CD4+ TCR diversity, not CD8+, had risen significantly by C4D1. Baseline TCR diversity was reportedly lower in newly diagnosed patients than in healthy donors. It was reported as lower still in relapsed/refractory patients.

Concerning this clone: No antigen is known for it.

Here immunoSEQ multiplex PCR was the method, and the copy in TCRdb shows in-frame clones only, minus some. The sample carries roughly 30,000 clones, about four fifths recorded once. Documented time point: cycle 4 day 1 (C4D1), after 6 weeks of nivolumab. There was relapse after autologous stem cell transplantation in every patient, and there was variation in brentuximab vedotin exposure. The study purified CD4+ T cells from thawed PBMCs using magnetic negative selection. Classification of best responses gave complete response, partial response or progressive disease. The clonotype originates from a human donor with classical Hodgkin lymphoma. This specimen was CD4+ T cells from blood, taken before the fourth cycle of nivolumab.

This CDR3 reads CASSSAGGTQYF. In DNA form, the CDR3 reads TGTGCCAGTAGTAGTGCAGGAGGGACCCAGTACTTC. The chain has TRBV19 and TRBJ2-5; D might be TRBD2 (5 bases). Germline assignment: CDR1 LNHDA and CDR2 SQIVND (reference sequence). Between the trimmed V and J ends, which lost 4 bases and 7 bases, there was a span of 10 bases. The CDR3 runs 12 residues.